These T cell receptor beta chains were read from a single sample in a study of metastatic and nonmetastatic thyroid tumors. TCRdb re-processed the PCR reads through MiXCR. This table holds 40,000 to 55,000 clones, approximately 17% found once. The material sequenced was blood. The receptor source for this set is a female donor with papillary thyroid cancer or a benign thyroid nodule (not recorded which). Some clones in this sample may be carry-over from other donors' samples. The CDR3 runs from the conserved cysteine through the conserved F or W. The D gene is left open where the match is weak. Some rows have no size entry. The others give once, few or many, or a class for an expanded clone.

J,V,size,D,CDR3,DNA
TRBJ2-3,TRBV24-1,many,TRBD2,CATRSSGPTDTQYF,TGTGCCACCAGATCTAGCGGGCCCACAGATACGCAGTATTTT
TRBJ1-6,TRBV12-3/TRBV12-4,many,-,CASYNKERGHSSLHF,TGTGCCAGCTACAACAAGGAAAGGGGCCATTCGTCCCTCCACTTT
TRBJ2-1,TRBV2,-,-,CASKVTNEQFF,TGTGCCAGCAAGGTAACCAATGAGCAGTTCTTC
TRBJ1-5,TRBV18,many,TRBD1,CASSPNPGQINQPQHF,TGTGCCAGCTCACCTAATCCGGGACAGATAAATCAGCCCCAGCATTTT
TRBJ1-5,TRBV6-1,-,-,CASSVTEGEGQKTQHF,TGTGCCAGCAGTGTGACAGAGGGCGAGGGCCAGAAAACCCAGCATTTT
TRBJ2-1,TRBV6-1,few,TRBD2,CASIPPVAGRPNEQFF,TGTGCCAGCATCCCCCCTGTAGCGGGACGGCCCAATGAGCAGTTCTTC
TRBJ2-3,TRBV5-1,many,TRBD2,CASSDLAGEPDTQYF,TGCGCCAGCAGCGACCTAGCGGGAGAGCCAGATACGCAGTATTTT
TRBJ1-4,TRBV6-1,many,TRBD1,CASSALGTGGNNEKLFF,TGTGCCAGCAGTGCATTGGGGACAGGGGGTAATAATGAAAAACTGTTTTTT
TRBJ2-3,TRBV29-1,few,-,CIWRRPSPADTQYF,TGCATCTGGCGGCGACCCAGCCCTGCAGATACGCAGTATTTT
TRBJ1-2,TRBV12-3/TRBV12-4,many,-,CASSSLLPTAVGGYTF,TGTGCCAGCAGCTCCCTCCTCCCCACAGCGGTGGGCGGCTACACCTTC
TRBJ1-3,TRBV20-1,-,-,CSAWFGDRNTIYF,TGCAGTGCGTGGTTCGGGGACCGAAACACCATATATTTT
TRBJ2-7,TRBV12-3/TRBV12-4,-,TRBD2,CASSFKAGVLYEQYF,TGTGCCAGCAGTTTTAAGGCGGGAGTTCTCTACGAGCAGTACTTC
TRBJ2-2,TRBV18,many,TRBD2,CASSPSATSGRTGELFF,TGTGCCAGCTCACCATCCGCGACTAGCGGGAGGACCGGGGAGCTGTTTTTT
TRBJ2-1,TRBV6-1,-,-,CASRSIGSVYNEQFF,TGTGCCAGCAGGTCAATCGGGAGTGTTTACAATGAGCAGTTCTTC
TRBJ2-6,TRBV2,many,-,CASRARDSLSGANVLTF,TGTGCCAGCAGAGCGCGGGACTCTCTCTCTGGGGCCAACGTCCTGACTTTC
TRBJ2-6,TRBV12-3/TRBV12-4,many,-,CASRGGNDGANVLTF,TGTGCCAGCAGGGGTGGTAATGATGGGGCCAACGTCCTGACTTTC
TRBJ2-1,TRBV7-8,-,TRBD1,CASSRRPQGQGSNEKFF,TGTGCCAGCAGCCGACGACCGCAGGGACAGGGTTCAAATGAGAAGTTCTTC
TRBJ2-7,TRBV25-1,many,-,CASSARSYEQYF,TGTGCCAGCAGTGCCCGGAGCTACGAGCAGTACTTC
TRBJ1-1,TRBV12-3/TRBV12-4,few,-,CASSLAQRDEAFF,TGTGCCAGCAGTTTAGCGCAGCGTGATGAAGCTTTCTTT
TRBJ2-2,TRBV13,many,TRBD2,CASSPTGTSGFAGELFF,TGTGCCAGCAGCCCAACCGGGACTAGCGGTTTCGCCGGGGAGCTGTTTTTT
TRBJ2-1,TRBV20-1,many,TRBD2,CSARLAGGPMNEQFF,TGCAGTGCTAGACTAGCGGGAGGGCCTATGAATGAGCAGTTCTTC
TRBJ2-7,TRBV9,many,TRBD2,CASSVEGTSRHEQYF,TGTGCCAGCAGCGTAGAAGGGACTAGCCGACACGAGCAGTACTTC
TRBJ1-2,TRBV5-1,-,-,CASSLGRGPLGCYTF,TGCGCCAGCAGCTTGGGGCGCGGTCCCCTGGGGTGCTACACCTTC
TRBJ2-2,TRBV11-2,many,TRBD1,CASSRDRDTGELFF,TGTGCCAGCAGCCGTGACAGGGACACCGGGGAGCTGTTTTTT
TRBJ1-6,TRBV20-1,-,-,CSASNRRQSGFSLPLHF,TGCAGTGCTAGTAATCGGCGTCAATCAGGGTTCAGCTTACCCCTCCACTTT
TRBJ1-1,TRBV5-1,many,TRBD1,CASSSGTGRGMNTEAFF,TGCGCCAGCAGCTCTGGGACAGGGAGGGGAATGAACACTGAAGCTTTCTTT
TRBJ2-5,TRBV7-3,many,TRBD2,CASSSGLGQETQYF,TGTGCCAGCAGCTCCGGACTAGGTCAAGAGACCCAGTACTTC
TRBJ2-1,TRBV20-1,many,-,CSAQDRMLSYNEQFF,TGCAGTGCACAAGACAGGATGTTGTCCTACAATGAGCAGTTCTTC
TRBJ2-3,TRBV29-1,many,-,CSVWSVSTDTQYF,TGCAGCGTTTGGAGCGTCAGCACAGATACGCAGTATTTT
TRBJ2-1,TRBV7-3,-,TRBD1,CASSLRQGVYDEQFF,TGTGCCAGCAGCTTACGGCAGGGGGTTTACGATGAGCAGTTCTTC
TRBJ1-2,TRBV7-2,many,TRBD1,CASSSPGTGHGYTF,TGTGCCAGCAGCTCACCTGGGACAGGGCATGGCTACACCTTC
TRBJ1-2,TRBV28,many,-,CASSLWGGEERGYTF,TGTGCCAGCAGTTTATGGGGTGGGGAGGAGAGAGGCTACACCTTC
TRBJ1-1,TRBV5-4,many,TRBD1,CASSSLRDRGEDTEAFF,TGTGCCAGCAGCTCCCTCCGGGACAGGGGGGAGGACACTGAAGCTTTCTTT
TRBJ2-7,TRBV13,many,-,CASSTGTHSSYEQYF,TGTGCCAGCAGCACCGGGACTCATAGCTCCTACGAGCAGTACTTC
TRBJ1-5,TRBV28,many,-,CASSLADTQHF,TGTGCCAGCAGCCTTGCAGATACGCAGCATTTT
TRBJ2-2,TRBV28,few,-,CASWFGGAATVELFF,TGTGCCAGCTGGTTTGGGGGAGCCGCAACTGTGGAGCTGTTTTTT
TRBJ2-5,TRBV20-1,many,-,CSARKAGWYQETQYF,TGCAGTGCTAGGAAAGCGGGTTGGTACCAAGAGACCCAGTACTTC
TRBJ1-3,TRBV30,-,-,CAQMRRTSGNTIYF,TGTGCTCAGATGCGAAGGACCTCTGGAAACACCATATATTTT
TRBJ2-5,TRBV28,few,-,CASRRAVQEAQYF,TGTGCCAGCAGACGAGCAGTACAAGAGGCACAGTACTTC
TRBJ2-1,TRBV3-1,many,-,CASSLGLNEQFF,TGTGCCAGCAGCCTTGGTTTGAATGAGCAGTTCTTC
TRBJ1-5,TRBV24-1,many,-,CATSDTPEQPQHF,TGTGCCACCAGTGATACCCCGGAGCAGCCCCAGCATTTT
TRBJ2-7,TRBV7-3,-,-,CASSLIGGPAYEQYF,TGTGCCAGCAGCTTAATAGGAGGCCCAGCCTACGAGCAGTACTTC
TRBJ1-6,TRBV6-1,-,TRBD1,CASRSGGVYSPLHF,TGTGCCAGCAGGTCAGGGGGTGTTTATTCACCCCTCCACTTT
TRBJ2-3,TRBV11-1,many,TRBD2,CASSFNLAREGTDTQYF,TGTGCCAGCAGCTTTAATTTAGCGCGGGAGGGGACAGATACGCAGTATTTT
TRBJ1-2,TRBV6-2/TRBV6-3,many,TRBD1,CASSEGTGAVGYTF,TGTGCCAGCAGTGAGGGGACAGGGGCTGTCGGCTACACCTTC
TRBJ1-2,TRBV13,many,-,CASSLGTVGYGYTF,TGTGCCAGCAGCTTAGGGACAGTCGGCTATGGCTACACCTTC
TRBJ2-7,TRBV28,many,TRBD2,CASSLPDPGLAGAVSYEQYF,TGTGCCAGCAGTTTACCCGATCCGGGACTAGCGGGAGCAGTTTCCTACGAGCAGTACTTC